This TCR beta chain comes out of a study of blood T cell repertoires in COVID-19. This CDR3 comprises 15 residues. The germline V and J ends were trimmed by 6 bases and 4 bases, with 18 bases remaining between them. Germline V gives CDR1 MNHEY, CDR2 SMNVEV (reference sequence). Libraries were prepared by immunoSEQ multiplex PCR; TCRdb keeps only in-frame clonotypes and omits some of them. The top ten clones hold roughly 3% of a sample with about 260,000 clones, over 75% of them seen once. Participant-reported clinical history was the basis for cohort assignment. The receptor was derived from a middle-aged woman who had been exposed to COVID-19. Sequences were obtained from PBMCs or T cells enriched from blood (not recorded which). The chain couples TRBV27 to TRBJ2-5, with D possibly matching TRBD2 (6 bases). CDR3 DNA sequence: TGTGCCAGCAGCCAAAATGGGGGGATCGTAGAGACCCAGTACTTC. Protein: CASSQNGGIVETQYF.